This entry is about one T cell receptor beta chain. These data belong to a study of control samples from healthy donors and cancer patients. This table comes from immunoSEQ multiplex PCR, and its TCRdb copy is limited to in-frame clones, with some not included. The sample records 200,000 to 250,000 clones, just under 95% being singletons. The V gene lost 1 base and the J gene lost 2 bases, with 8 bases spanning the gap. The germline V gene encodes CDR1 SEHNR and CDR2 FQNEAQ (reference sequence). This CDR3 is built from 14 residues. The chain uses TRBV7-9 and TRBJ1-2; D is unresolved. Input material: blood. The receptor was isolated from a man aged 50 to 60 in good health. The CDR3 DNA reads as TGTGCCAGCAGCTTAGATCTCTCGAACTATGGCTACACCTTC. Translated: CASSLDLSNYGYTF.